The text below deals with one TCR beta chain. This sample is part of a study of tumor-infiltrating lymphocytes in primary liver carcinoma. This CDR3 is built from 15 residues. Looked up from germline, CDR1 is SGHNT and CDR2 is YENEEA. TCR beta cDNA was reverse-transcribed from roughly 0.45 ug of total RNA. The reaction used a constant-region primer and ProtoScript II reverse transcriptase. It was through three nested multiplex PCR rounds of slightly modified ARM-PCR that TCR beta libraries arose. TRBV1-TRBV30 forward and Cbeta reverse primers drove the first two roughly 9-cycle rounds. Each CDR3 protein gets one entry after TCRdb re-called the multiplex PCR reads with MiXCR. Altogether 40,000 to 60,000 distinct CDR3 sequences are present, less than 75% being singletons, with the ten largest covering roughly 27%. Each 20-30 mg portion of unsorted bulk tissue served as the source for co-extraction of RNA and DNA.

This receptor was taken from a middle-aged man with primary liver carcinoma and hepatitis B virus infection. V usage is TRBV11-3 and J usage is TRBJ2-1; 8 positions agree with TRBD2. The J call may be in error: the DNA end matches TRBJ2-7 better. Input material: liver tumor tissue from sampling region 5. The subset denotes: tumor region T5, tumor centre. Here the CDR3 reads CASSLQAGAYNEQYF. CDR3 DNA: TGTGCCAGCAGCCTACAAGCGGGAGCTTACAATGAGCAGTACTTC.